The 21 T cell receptor beta chains presented below share a single source sample, sequenced in a study of human T cells and chemical hapten exposure. In TCRdb, the RACE reads were re-called with MiXCR into one record per CDR3 protein. This table has about 140,000 distinct CDR3 sequences, 10% to 15% appearing once. Time point given: patch test 2, 6 weeks after DPC sensitization. The treatment: therapeutic diphenylcyclopropenone sensitization with weekly scalp DPC. The sample in question was whole blood, obtained in connection with sensitization to the hapten diphenylcyclopropenone (DPC). The receptors derive from a woman in her forties or fifties with alopecia areata. Some clones in this sample may be carry-over from other donors' samples.

The chain couples TRBV7-2 to TRBJ2-3, with 8 bases identical to TRBD2. V shed 5 bases, J shed 3 bases, and the junction held 10 bases outside the gene matches. CDR3 length equals 16 residues. Germline CDR1 and CDR2: SGHTA and FQGNSA. The CDR3 DNA sequence: TGTGCCAGCAGCCAGAGGGCGGGAGGAGGGACAGATACGCAGTATTTT. Its translation: CASSQRAGGGTDTQYF.

The chain recombines TRBV6-5 with TRBJ2-1; D ambiguous. The V gene lost 6 bases and the J gene lost 4 bases, with 10 bases spanning the gap. Germline loops: CDR1 MNHEY, CDR2 SVGAGI. This CDR3 contains 13 residues. The CDR3 is CASSQVGYNEQFF. In DNA form, the CDR3 reads TGTGCCAGCAGCCAGGTGGGTTACAATGAGCAGTTCTTC.

The rearrangement links TRBV5-1 to TRBJ2-5; 10 positions agree with TRBD2. The CDR3 contains 16 residues. Germline V gene sequence: CDR1 SGHRS, CDR2 YFSETQ. With V trimmed by 2 bases and J by 2 bases, 6 bases remained unmatched. The CDR3 region is CASSFLAGVGQETQYF. In nucleotides, the CDR3 is TGCGCCAGCAGCTTCCTAGCGGGAGTTGGGCAAGAGACCCAGTACTTC.

This clonotype was seen once. This may come from a read error, since a much larger clone is one base off. This chain uses TRBV5-1 with TRBJ2-5; D perhaps matches TRBD1 (6 bases). This CDR3 has 14 amino acids. From germline, CDR1 is SGHRS and CDR2 YFSETQ. The CDR3 reads CASSIGTIQEIQYF. CDR3 DNA: TGCGCCAGCAGCATCGGGACAATCCAAGAGATCCAGTACTTC.

The chain has TRBV20-1 and TRBJ1-4; D gene ambiguous. Germline CDR1 reads DFQATT; CDR2 reads SNEGSKA (reference sequence). The CDR3 covers 16 residues. The V gene lost 5 bases and the J gene lost 5 bases, with 21 bases spanning the gap. The CDR3: CSASGPTSNPNEKLFF. CDR3 DNA: TGCAGTGCTTCAGGCCCTACGTCGAACCCAAATGAAAAACTGTTTTTT.

In its sample, this clonotype was seen many times. The chain uses TRBV20-1 and TRBJ2-1; D gene unclear. The V gene's germline CDR1 is DFQATT and CDR2 SNEGSKA (reference sequence). V was cut by 2 bases and J by 0 bases, with 8 bases left in between. CDR3 length: 14 amino acids. The CDR3, as DNA: TGCAGTGCTAGAAGGGTTAGCTCCTACAATGAGCAGTTCTTC. Amino acid sequence: CSARRVSSYNEQFF.

V and J are TRBV12-3 or TRBV12-4 and TRBJ2-2, with D perhaps matching TRBD1 (6 bases). This CDR3 has 15 amino acids. V was cut by 5 bases and J by 0 bases, with 10 bases left in between. The CDR3 nucleotides are TGTGCCAGCAGTGCCGGGACACCGAACACCGGGGAGCTGTTTTTT. Translating it yields CASSAGTPNTGELFF.

This clonotype has more than one count but fewer than ten. The genes are TRBV12-3 or TRBV12-4 and TRBJ2-7; D ambiguous. This CDR3 comprises 14 residues. Trimming shortened V by 6 bases and J by 4 bases, and 16 bases separated the two germline ends. The CDR3 spells CASSHAVRFYEQYF. In DNA, the CDR3 is TGTGCCAGCAGCCACGCCGTGAGGTTTTACGAGCAGTACTTC.

The chain carries TRBV6-5 and TRBJ2-1; 11 bases are a match to TRBD2. The V gene end was trimmed by 5 bases and the J gene end by 4 bases; junction bases not matched to a gene: 7. Germline V gene sequence: CDR1 MNHEY, CDR2 SVGAGI. This CDR3 has 16 amino acids. The CDR3 DNA reads TGTGCCAGCAGTCACGCGACTAGCGGGGATTACAATGAGCAGTTCTTC. Amino acid sequence: CASSHATSGDYNEQFF.

V gene TRBV20-1 combines with J gene TRBJ2-1; 10 bases line up with TRBD2. Germline V gene data show CDR1 as DFQATT and CDR2 as SNEGSKA (reference sequence). CDR3 length equals 15 residues. After removal of 5 bases from V and 5 bases from J, the junction contained 9 bases not matched to a gene. This CDR3 is CSAVRTSGLDNEQFF. The DNA for the CDR3 is TGCAGTGCTGTTAGGACTAGCGGCCTCGACAATGAGCAGTTCTTC.

This rearrangement joins TRBV14 to TRBJ1-2, with D possibly being TRBD1 (6 bases). Trimming removed 6 bases at V and 4 bases at J, with 12 bases between. This CDR3 region has 13 residues. The germline CDR1 and CDR2 sequences are SGHDN and FVKESK. DNA of the CDR3: TGTGCCAGCAGTAGGACAGCTGGCTATGGCTACACCTTC. Its protein is CASSRTAGYGYTF.

In this sample, this clonotype turned up a few times. V gene TRBV7-6 combines with J gene TRBJ2-5; 7 positions match TRBD2. The CDR3 sequence is 16 residues long. The ends lost 1 base at V and 5 bases at J; junction bases unmatched: 10. Germline assignment: CDR1 SGHVS and CDR2 FNYEAQ. The CDR3 sequence is CASSLGAGVRKETQYF. The CDR3 DNA sequence: TGTGCCAGCAGCTTAGGGGCGGGAGTAAGGAAGGAGACCCAGTACTTC.

Only a few counts were recorded for this clonotype. V is TRBV20-1 and J is TRBJ1-6; D gene ambiguous. The CDR3 runs to 18 residues. V was cut by 3 bases and J by 0 bases, with 18 bases left in between. Per the germline V gene, CDR1 is DFQATT and CDR2 is SNEGSKA (reference sequence). The CDR3 protein is CSASPRRRVSSYNSPLHF. CDR3 in DNA: TGCAGTGCTAGCCCCCGAAGGAGGGTGAGCTCCTATAATTCACCCCTCCACTTT.

This chain uses TRBV11-2 with TRBJ2-7; D may be TRBD1 or TRBD2 (6 bases each). Between the trimmed V and J ends, which lost 2 bases and 6 bases, there was a span of 14 bases. The CDR3 length is 14 residues. Germline V gene lookup returns CDR1 SGHAT and CDR2 FQNNGV. The CDR3 DNA reads as TGTGCCAGCAGCTTACCCGCGAGGGGGGCCGAGCAGTACTTC. Protein sequence: CASSLPARGAEQYF. The full variable domain, with the rest looked up from reference TRBV11-2 and TRBJ2-7, is EAGVAQSPRYKIIEKRQSVAFWCNPISGHATLYWYQQILGQGPKLLIQFQNNGVVDDSQLPKDRFSAERLKGVDSTLKIQPAKLEDSAVYLCASSLPARGAEQYFGPGTRLTVT.

As to this clonotype: A much larger clone differs from this one at a single base, so this may be a read error. The V and J genes are TRBV6-6 and TRBJ1-2; D is ambiguous. The germline V gene encodes CDR1 MNHNY and CDR2 SVGAGI (reference sequence). With 10 bases removed from V and 6 bases from J, the gap between germline ends came to 18 bases. This CDR3 contains 13 residues. CDR3 sequence: CANSLFDTDGYTF. The DNA of the CDR3 is TGTGCCAACAGCCTTTTCGACACGGATGGCTACACCTTC.

This chain uses TRBV7-8 with TRBJ2-1, with 8 bases that match TRBD2. CDR1 is SGHVS, CDR2 FQNEAQ, per germline. V lost 5 bases, J lost 2 bases, and 8 bases stayed unmatched. The length of the CDR3 is 16 residues. This CDR3 reads CASSPGGTRPYNEQFF. In nucleotides, the CDR3 is TGTGCCAGCAGCCCAGGTGGGACTAGGCCCTACAATGAGCAGTTCTTC.

This chain connects TRBV7-9 to TRBJ2-7; D unclear. This CDR3 has 14 amino acids. Per the germline V gene, CDR1 is SEHNR and CDR2 is FQNEAQ (reference sequence). The V end was cut by 3 bases, the J end by 0 bases, with 9 bases between. The CDR3 here is CASSLGWSSYEQYF. The CDR3 nucleotides read TGTGCCAGCAGCTTGGGGTGGAGCTCCTACGAGCAGTACTTC.

The rearrangement uses TRBV29-1 and TRBJ2-1; 10 nucleotides agree with TRBD2. This CDR3 comprises 14 residues. V lost 4 bases, J lost 7 bases, and 7 bases stayed unmatched. The germline gives CDR1 SQVTM, CDR2 ANQGSEA. CDR3 bases: TGCAGCGTTGCCTCTAGCGGGAGAGGGAATGAGCAGTTCTTC. Translated: CSVASSGRGNEQFF.

This clonotype was seen ten or more times. J is TRBJ1-5 and V is TRBV7-9, with no clear D. Per germline, CDR1 SEHNR and CDR2 FQNEAQ (reference sequence). Trimming stripped 6 bases from V and 9 bases from J, with 12 bases between. CDR3 length equals 12 residues. The CDR3 DNA is TGTGCCAGCAGTCGACACCCTGGGCCCCAGCATTTT. Encoded protein: CASSRHPGPQHF.

The genes are TRBV2 and TRBJ2-3, with 7 positions matching TRBD2. V dropped 8 bases and J dropped 3; count of bases not matched to a gene: 8. CDR3 length: 14 amino acids. Per germline, CDR1 SNHLY and CDR2 FYNNEI. CDR3 bases: TGTGCCAGCGGTCCAGCGGGAAGAACAGATACGCAGTATTTT. Its translation is CASGPAGRTDTQYF. The entire variable domain, with the rest obtained from reference TRBV2 and TRBJ2-3, is as follows: EPEVTQTPSHQVTQMGQEVILRCVPISNHLYFYWYRQILGQKVEFLVSFYNNEISEKSEIFDDQFSVERPDGSNFTLKIRSTKLEDSAMYFCASGPAGRTDTQYFGPGTRLTVL.

This chain links TRBV3-1 with TRBJ2-7; D may match TRBD1 or TRBD2 (5 bases each). V gave up 6 bases and J gave up 7 bases, with 13 bases separating them. CDR1 and CDR2 from the germline V gene are LGHDT and YNNKEL (reference sequence). The CDR3 spans 12 residues. CDR3 protein: CASRNRPGEQYF. DNA of the CDR3: TGTGCCAGCAGGAACAGGCCGGGAGAGCAGTACTTC.